Shown below are 19 T cell receptor beta chains from a single sample sequenced in a study of T cell responses to AZD1222 COVID-19 vaccine. Here immunoSEQ multiplex PCR was the method, and the copy in TCRdb shows in-frame clones only, minus some. This table holds under 170,000 clones, 90% to 95% found once. Material: peripheral blood, obtained on day 0 of AZD1222 vaccination. Receptors originate from an adult in good health.

The gene calls are TRBV5-1 and TRBJ1-2, with 8 bases fitting TRBD1. J gave up 8 bases and V 4 bases, and 10 bases lay outside the gene matches. Germline V gives CDR1 SGHRS, CDR2 YFSETQ. The CDR3 consists of 14 residues. The chain's CDR3 is CASSPTDRVGGYTF. Here the CDR3 DNA reads TGCGCCAGCAGCCCAACGGACAGGGTCGGGGGCTACACCTTC.

This sequence joins TRBV18 and TRBJ1-6; D call uncertain. Trimming shortened V by 6 bases and J by 6 bases, and 15 bases separated the two germline ends. The CDR3 has 15 residues. Germline V CDR1 and CDR2: KGHSH, LQKENI. CDR3 coding DNA: TGTGCCAGCTCGCCCCTTATTCCGGGTAATTCACCCCTCCACTTT. Residues: CASSPLIPGNSPLHF.

V gene TRBV19 combines with J gene TRBJ1-1; D remains unclear. V was trimmed by 3 bases and J by 1 base, leaving 9 bases between them. Looked up from germline, CDR1 is LNHDA and CDR2 is SQIVND (reference sequence). The CDR3 length is 14 residues. The CDR3 loop is CASSMKQKNTEAFF. The CDR3 DNA follows: TGTGCCAGTAGTATGAAACAGAAGAACACTGAAGCTTTCTTT.

The chain combines TRBV2 with TRBJ2-1; D is ambiguous. Germline V gives CDR1 SNHLY, CDR2 FYNNEI. V lost 4 bases and J lost 3, with 7 bases in between. The CDR3 loop spans 13 amino acids. In DNA form, the CDR3 reads TGTGCCAGCAGTGGACTGAACTACAATGAGCAGTTCTTC. Translated, it gives CASSGLNYNEQFF.

The V call is TRBV6-1, the J call TRBJ1-3; a possible D gene is TRBD1 (5 bases). The CDR3 totals 17 residues. Looked up from germline, CDR1 is MNHNS and CDR2 is SASEGT. The V end lost 2 bases, the J end lost 0 bases, and 14 bases lay between the germline ends. CDR3 amino acids: CASSEKPAGFSGNTIYF. The CDR3 DNA is TGTGCCAGCAGTGAAAAGCCTGCAGGGTTCTCTGGAAACACCATATATTTT.

The chain couples TRBV3-1 (or the pseudogene TRBV3-2) to TRBJ1-1; D not resolved. In germline, CDR1 is LGHDT, CDR2 YNNKEL (reference sequence). The CDR3 sequence is 13 residues long. Trimming stripped 2 bases from V and 11 bases from J, with 15 bases between. DNA of the CDR3: TGTGCCAGCAGCCAACTCCAGGCGGTGCCCGCTTTCTTT. This gives the protein CASSQLQAVPAFF.

This chain links TRBV6-5 with TRBJ2-5; D is unclear. The CDR3 loop spans 14 amino acids. V was shortened by 0 bases and J by 3 bases, with 8 bases between the two germline ends. Germline assignment: CDR1 MNHEY and CDR2 SVGAGI. CDR3 amino acids: CASSYSRWEETQYF. The CDR3 region has the DNA TGTGCCAGCAGTTACTCCCGGTGGGAAGAGACCCAGTACTTC.

The chain combines TRBV27 with TRBJ1-1; the D gene is possibly TRBD1 (5 bases). CDR1 MNHEY and CDR2 SMNVEV come from the germline V gene (reference sequence). The CDR3 is made up of 11 amino acids. With 6 bases removed from V and 7 bases from J, the gap between germline ends came to 9 bases. CDR3 in amino acids: CASRTRGEAFF. The CDR3 DNA reads TGTGCCAGCAGGACGAGGGGTGAAGCTTTCTTT.

This clone occurred once. The chain couples TRBV4-1 to TRBJ2-2; the D is unclear. The V and J ends lost 1 base and 5 bases respectively, with 5 bases between them. The CDR3 has 13 amino acids. Germline CDR1 reads MGHRA; CDR2 reads YSYEKL. DNA of the CDR3: TGCGCCAGCAGCCAAGTGCAGACCGGGGAGCTGTTTTTT. Translating it yields CASSQVQTGELFF.

This chain uses TRBV7-8 with TRBJ1-3; TRBD1 is a possible D gene (5 bases). Trimming took 5 bases from V and 0 from J, leaving 8 bases between them. This CDR3 region has 14 residues. Germline V CDR1 and CDR2: SGHVS, FQNEAQ. The chain's CDR3 is CASSRGVSGNTIYF. DNA for the CDR3: TGTGCCAGCAGCCGGGGGGTCTCTGGAAACACCATATATTTT.

This clone was found once. This chain uses TRBV18 with TRBJ2-5; D is unclear. Germline values: CDR1 KGHSH, CDR2 LQKENI. V shed 2 bases and J shed 2 bases, with 3 bases lying between them. The CDR3 sequence is 12 residues long. The CDR3 reads CASSPAQETQYF. The CDR3 nucleotides are TGTGCCAGCTCACCAGCGCAAGAGACCCAGTACTTC.

V usage is TRBV23-1 and J usage is TRBJ2-1; D remains ambiguous. TRBV23-1 counts as an open reading frame of uncertain function. CDR3 length equals 11 residues. V lost 4 bases and J lost 15, with 13 bases in between. The CDR3 DNA sequence: TGCGCCAGCAGTCCCCCCGCTGTTTGGTTCTTC. Translating it yields CASSPPAVWFF.

CDR3 coding DNA: TGTGCCAGCTCGCACGGCGGGGACGGATCCTACGAGCAGTACGTC. It is translated as CASSHGGDGSYEQYV. The V and J genes are TRBV18 and TRBJ2-7; weak D call: TRBD2 (6 bases). The germline CDR1 and CDR2 sequences are KGHSH and LQKENI. Between the trimmed V and J ends, which lost 6 bases and 1 base, there was a span of 16 bases. CDR3 length: 15 residues.

The J gene is TRBJ1-5, the V gene TRBV3-1 (or the pseudogene TRBV3-2), with 7 bases fitting TRBD1. Germline V gene data show CDR1 as LGHDT and CDR2 as YNNKEL (reference sequence). The V gene end was trimmed by 3 bases and the J gene end by 4 bases; junction bases not matched to a gene: 9. CDR3 length: 16 amino acids. The CDR3 nucleotides are TGTGCCAGCAGCCAGTCTGGGACAGCTGGTAATCAGCCCCAGCATTTT. Protein product: CASSQSGTAGNQPQHF.

This chain uses TRBV5-4 with TRBJ1-1; D call uncertain. Trimming pared 1 base from V and 4 bases from J, leaving 8 bases between. This CDR3 spans 13 amino acids. The V gene's germline CDR1 is SGHNT and CDR2 YYREEE (reference sequence). This chain's CDR3 is CASSLYQRTEAFF. The DNA of the CDR3 is TGTGCCAGCAGCTTGTATCAACGCACTGAAGCTTTCTTT.

As to this clone: Other DNA sequences in the sample encode the same CDR3. The chain joins TRBV2 to TRBJ1-2; D might be TRBD1 (6 bases). V lost 3 bases to trimming and J lost 2 bases, with 10 bases between them. This CDR3 spans 14 amino acids. The germline V gene has CDR1 SNHLY and CDR2 FYNNEI. The CDR3, as DNA: TGTGCCAGCAGTGAGGGCCAGGGGAACTATGGCTACACCTTC. It specifies CASSEGQGNYGYTF. Drawing the rest from reference TRBV2 and TRBJ1-2, the complete variable domain is EPEVTQTPSHQVTQMGQEVILRCVPISNHLYFYWYRQILGQKVEFLVSFYNNEISEKSEIFDDQFSVERPDGSNFTLKIRSTKLEDSAMYFCASSEGQGNYGYTFGSGTRLTVV.

This clone was observed a single time. This chain links TRBV10-3 with TRBJ2-5; 10 nucleotides line up with TRBD1. The ends lost 5 bases at V and 2 bases at J; junction bases unmatched: 5. This CDR3 is built from 15 residues. The germline V gene encodes CDR1 ENHRY and CDR2 SYGVKD. CDR3 in amino acids: CAISMGTGDQETQYF. DNA for the CDR3: TGTGCCATCAGTATGGGGACAGGGGATCAAGAGACCCAGTACTTC.

The J gene is TRBJ2-1, the V gene TRBV6-1, with 8 bases lining up with TRBD1. The CDR3 consists of 17 residues. The J segment lost 4 bases and the V segment lost 2 bases, leaving 10 bases of the junction unmatched. Germline V gene lookup returns CDR1 MNHNS and CDR2 SASEGT. CDR3 sequence: CASSESTGTGLYNEQFF. CDR3 sequence (DNA): TGTGCCAGCAGTGAATCCACCGGGACAGGACTTTACAATGAGCAGTTCTTC.

Turning to this clone: The same CDR3 arises from other DNA sequences in this sample as well. The chain recombines TRBV24-1 with TRBJ1-5; 7 positions agree with TRBD1. The germline CDR1 and CDR2 sequences are KGHDR and SFDVKD. Trimming removed 4 bases from V and 7 bases from J; junction bases left unmatched: 9. The CDR3 sequence is 15 residues long. CDR3 in DNA: TGTGCCACCAGTGACCCCCGACAGGGTGGCCAGCCCCAGCATTTT. The encoded protein is CATSDPRQGGQPQHF.